This T cell receptor beta chain was sequenced for a study of CD4 T cells in relation to SARS-CoV-2 and coronaviruses. Study overall: ViraFEST: roughly ten-day antigen culture of PBMCs, then TCR beta CDR3 sequencing.

Before the COVID-19 pandemic, during about 2010-2019, CD4+ T cells were taken from unexposed donors. The cells were cultured for less than twelve days before CD4+ T cells were isolated. Here immunoSEQ multiplex PCR was the method, and the copy in TCRdb shows in-frame clones only, minus some. The sample records about 26,000 clones, roughly 76% being singletons. In the case of this clone: The antigen remains unidentified.

The receptor was derived from a human donor in good health. The specimen was CD4+ T cells from PBMCs, cultured in vitro.

The CDR3 DNA sequence: TGCAGCGTTGTAGGGACTAGACTAGGCACACCGGGGAAACTGTTTTTT. Amino acids: CSVVGTRLGTPGKLFF. The chain uses TRBV29-1 and TRBJ2-2; 8 positions agree with TRBD2. Per the germline V gene, CDR1 is SQVTM and CDR2 is ANQGSEA. V lost 4 bases and J lost 14; bases outside the gene matches: 21. CDR3 size: 16 residues.